This T cell receptor beta chain was retrieved from a study of beta chain features in type 1 diabetes. Study findings and constraints: TCRB CDR3s from Type 1 diabetes patients were moderately but significantly shorter in all four CD4+ subsets.

As every portion of the isolated RNA was reverse transcribed, the sequencing read expressed TCRB transcripts. Produced via immunoSEQ multiplex PCR; TCRdb's table is partial and in-frame only. Of 300,000 to 450,000 clones detected, roughly 12% appear once; the ten largest clones hold approximately 0.01%. Between the trimmed V and J ends, which lost 0 bases and 2 bases, there was a span of 5 bases. This CDR3 has 13 amino acids. CDR1 is MNHNY and CDR2 is SVGAGI in the germline V gene (reference sequence). This clone was counted between two and nine times. The antigen remains unidentified. The sample taken for sequencing was naive CD4+ T cells from blood. This receptor was taken from a woman aged 18-29 years with type 1 diabetes. V gene TRBV6-6 combines with J gene TRBJ2-7; D is perhaps TRBD2 (5 bases). The CDR3 nucleotides read TGTGCCAGCAGTTACTCGAGGGCCTACGAGCAGTACTTC. Translated: CASSYSRAYEQYF.